This is a list of T cell receptor beta chains from one sample in a study of Graves' ophthalmopathy and Graves' hyperthyroidism. TCRdb re-analysed the multiplex PCR reads in MiXCR, keeping a single row per CDR3 protein. The sample has fewer than 400,000 distinct CDR3 sequences; 15% to 20% are singletons. The sequencing input was peripheral blood. These receptors were obtained from a young woman with Graves' ophthalmopathy. Each CDR3 is given with its conserved first and last residue. Fields, in order: D gene, J gene, V gene, clone size, CDR3 protein, CDR3 DNA. The D gene is left open where the match is weak. The size entry is marked missing in some rows and otherwise reads once, few, many or a size class.

D: TRBD2; J: TRBJ2-5; V: TRBV7-2; size: many; CDR3: CASSPNGLAGGQETQYF; DNA: TGTGCCAGCAGCCCCAACGGACTAGCGGGGGGCCAAGAGACCCAGTACTTC
D: TRBD1; J: TRBJ1-1; V: TRBV4-1; size: many; CDR3: CASSQRGTGGSNTEAFF; DNA: TGCGCCAGCAGCCAAAGGGGGACAGGGGGCTCGAACACTGAAGCTTTCTTT
D: TRBD1; J: TRBJ1-2; V: TRBV28; size: .; CDR3: CALRDSNGYTF; DNA: TGTGCCCTACGGGACAGTAATGGCTACACCTTC
D: TRBD1; J: TRBJ2-6; V: TRBV30; size: many; CDR3: CAWSRDRGPGANVLTF; DNA: TGTGCCTGGAGCCGGGACAGGGGGCCTGGGGCCAACGTCCTGACTTTC
D: .; J: TRBJ2-5; V: TRBV3-1; size: few; CDR3: CASSQDYRQETQYF; DNA: TGTGCCAGCAGCCAAGATTATCGACAAGAGACCCAGTACTTC
D: TRBD1; J: TRBJ2-5; V: TRBV6-5; size: many; CDR3: CASSFGTGDIETQYF; DNA: TGTGCCAGCAGTTTCGGGACAGGGGATATAGAGACCCAGTACTTC
D: .; J: TRBJ2-7; V: TRBV6-5; size: many; CDR3: CASSYSLWGSYEQYF; DNA: TGTGCCAGCAGTTACTCTCTGTGGGGCTCCTACGAGCAGTACTTC
D: .; J: TRBJ2-5; V: TRBV6-6; size: many; CDR3: CASTQGSNGRETQYF; DNA: TGTGCCAGCACCCAAGGATCGAACGGGAGAGAGACCCAGTACTTC
D: .; J: TRBJ1-1; V: TRBV6-1; size: .; CDR3: CASRQQTSSAEAFF; DNA: TGTGCCAGCAGACAACAGACCTCCAGCGCTGAAGCTTTCTTT
D: TRBD2; J: TRBJ2-5; V: TRBV6-2/TRBV6-3; size: .; CDR3: CASKTPRAGDQETQYF; DNA: TGTGCCAGCAAAACCCCCAGGGCGGGAGACCAAGAGACCCAGTACTTC
D: .; J: TRBJ1-1; V: TRBV6-2/TRBV6-3; size: many; CDR3: CASSDGKNTEAFF; DNA: TGTGCCAGCAGTGATGGGAAGAACACTGAAGCTTTCTTT
D: .; J: TRBJ1-2; V: TRBV4-1; size: many; CDR3: CASSQADTDPLGYTF; DNA: TGCGCCAGCAGCCAAGCGGACACCGATCCTCTTGGCTACACCTTC
D: .; J: TRBJ1-2; V: TRBV5-5; size: .; CDR3: CASSLSAAGSGTGYTF; DNA: TGTGCCAGCAGCTTGTCGGCGGCAGGGTCGGGTACGGGCTACACCTTC
D: .; J: TRBJ1-6; V: TRBV19; size: many; CDR3: CASSPPGRNSPLHF; DNA: TGTGCCAGTAGTCCCCCGGGTAGGAATTCACCCCTCCACTTT
D: .; J: TRBJ2-2; V: TRBV6-2/TRBV6-3; size: many; CDR3: CASSPRGAHSHTGELFF; DNA: TGTGCCAGTAGCCCACGGGGGGCGCATTCTCACACCGGGGAGCTGTTTTTT
D: .; J: TRBJ2-4; V: TRBV4-3; size: many; CDR3: CASSQVQGLNIQYF; DNA: TGCGCCAGCAGCCAAGTGCAGGGACTTAACATTCAGTACTTC
D: TRBD1; J: TRBJ2-7; V: TRBV20-1; size: many; CDR3: CSADRGSFSYEQYF; DNA: TGCAGTGCTGACAGGGGGAGTTTTTCCTACGAGCAGTACTTC
D: .; J: TRBJ1-5; V: TRBV28; size: many; CDR3: CASSFVSGATFNQPQHF; DNA: TGTGCCAGCAGTTTCGTTTCAGGGGCCACTTTCAATCAGCCCCAGCATTTT
D: TRBD1; J: TRBJ1-5; V: TRBV30; size: many; CDR3: CAWSQDRGKPQHF; DNA: TGTGCCTGGAGCCAAGACAGGGGGAAGCCCCAGCATTTT
D: .; J: TRBJ2-4; V: TRBV11-1; size: many; CDR3: CASSSPTPREPLHLAKNIQYF; DNA: TGTGCCAGCAGCTCACCAACCCCACGGGAACCCCTGCACCTAGCCAAAAACATTCAGTACTTC
D: TRBD2; J: TRBJ2-7; V: TRBV7-6; size: many; CDR3: CASSSASGYPYEQYF; DNA: TGTGCCAGCAGCTCAGCTAGCGGGTATCCCTACGAGCAGTACTTC
D: TRBD2; J: TRBJ2-5; V: TRBV4-3; size: many; CDR3: CASSGRGGPRETQYF; DNA: TGCGCCAGCAGCGGGCGGGGGGGCCCACGGGAGACCCAGTACTTC
D: .; J: TRBJ1-6; V: TRBV12-5; size: many; CDR3: CASGLDDSPLHF; DNA: TGTGCTAGTGGCTTGGATGATTCACCCCTCCACTTT
D: .; J: TRBJ2-2; V: TRBV7-6; size: many; CDR3: CASSPLGHGTGELFF; DNA: TGTGCCAGCAGCCCGTTAGGACACGGCACCGGGGAGCTGTTTTTT
D: .; J: TRBJ2-7; V: TRBV20-1; size: many; CDR3: CSARFWGSSYGQYF; DNA: TGCAGTGCTAGATTCTGGGGGAGCTCCTACGGGCAGTACTTC
D: .; J: TRBJ2-7; V: TRBV11-2; size: many; CDR3: CASSLVGGTTYEQYF; DNA: TGTGCCAGCAGCTTAGTGGGGGGTACGACCTACGAGCAGTACTTC
D: .; J: TRBJ1-1; V: TRBV3-1; size: .; CDR3: CASREGIRTTEAFF; DNA: TGTGCCAGCAGAGAGGGGATTAGGACGACTGAAGCTTTCTTT
D: .; J: TRBJ2-5; V: TRBV19; size: many; CDR3: CASTPASGWYETQYF; DNA: TGTGCCAGTACCCCGGCCAGCGGGTGGTATGAGACCCAGTACTTC
D: .; J: TRBJ2-7; V: TRBV19; size: many; CDR3: CASSISVSTTYEQYF; DNA: TGTGCCAGTAGTATATCCGTATCGACTACCTACGAGCAGTACTTC
D: TRBD1; J: TRBJ2-7; V: TRBV28; size: many; CDR3: CASRSPGGYEQYF; DNA: TGTGCCAGCAGGTCCCCAGGGGGCTACGAGCAGTACTTC
D: .; J: TRBJ1-1; V: TRBV10-3; size: many; CDR3: CAISESGGYEAFF; DNA: TGTGCCATCAGTGAGTCGGGAGGTTACGAGGCTTTCTTT
D: TRBD2; J: TRBJ2-2; V: TRBV28; size: many; CDR3: CASSLMGGDTGELFF; DNA: TGTGCCAGCAGTTTAATGGGAGGGGACACCGGGGAGCTGTTTTTT
D: .; J: TRBJ2-7; V: TRBV11-2; size: many; CDR3: CASSPLSGPLRGQYF; DNA: TGTGCCAGCAGCCCCTTGTCCGGGCCTCTACGAGGGCAGTACTTC
D: .; J: TRBJ2-1; V: TRBV13; size: many; CDR3: CASSLAHEQFF; DNA: TGTGCCAGCAGCTTAGCTCATGAGCAGTTCTTC
D: .; J: TRBJ2-7; V: TRBV28; size: many; CDR3: CASSAPGRPHEQYF; DNA: TGTGCCAGCAGTGCCCCGGGACGCCCCCACGAGCAGTACTTC
D: TRBD1; J: TRBJ1-1; V: TRBV11-1; size: many; CDR3: CASSLRQGYTEAFF; DNA: TGTGCCAGCAGCTTAAGACAGGGCTACACTGAAGCTTTCTTT
D: TRBD2; J: TRBJ2-7; V: TRBV7-9; size: many; CDR3: CASSLGGGDEQYF; DNA: TGTGCCAGCAGCTTAGGCGGGGGTGACGAGCAGTACTTC
D: .; J: TRBJ1-1; V: TRBV12-3/TRBV12-4; size: .; CDR3: CASSQDILLNTEAFF; DNA: TGTGCGTCAAGTCAGGACATTCTTCTGAACACTGAAGCTTTCTTT
D: TRBD1; J: TRBJ1-1; V: TRBV2; size: many; CDR3: CASSEGTGGPMNTEAFF; DNA: TGTGCCAGCAGTGAGGGGACAGGGGGTCCTATGAACACTGAAGCTTTCTTT
D: TRBD2; J: TRBJ2-7; V: TRBV20-1; size: many; CDR3: CSALRAGGSYEQYF; DNA: TGCAGTGCCCTTCGAGCGGGAGGCTCCTACGAGCAGTACTTC